These T cell receptor beta chains were read from a single sample in a study of blood T cell repertoires in COVID-19. The data were produced by immunoSEQ multiplex PCR, yet TCRdb's version contains in-frame clones alone and is incomplete. The sample includes roughly 330,000 clones, nearly 90% seen only once; the top ten take 4.5% to 7%. The sample comprised PBMCs or T cells enriched from blood (not recorded which). The origin of the receptors is a woman in her 30s who had recovered from COVID-19. The CDR3 runs from the conserved cysteine through the conserved F or W. A D gene is named only where the DNA matches it firmly. Clone size, where shown, is once, few, many, or a class for clones that have expanded.

clone_size	d_call	cdr3_length	v_call	j_call	cdr3_aa	cdr3_nt
NA	NA	13	TRBV6-5	TRBJ2-4	CASSSRVKNIQYF	TGTGCCAGCAGTTCCAGGGTAAAAAACATTCAGTACTTC
NA	TRBD1	15	TRBV18	TRBJ1-4	CASSADRGLVEKLFF	TGTGCCAGCTCAGCAGACAGGGGGCTTGTTGAAAAACTGTTTTTT
NA	NA	16	TRBV9	TRBJ1-4	CASSAGTVTTNEKLFF	TGTGCCAGCAGCGCCGGGACTGTGACAACTAATGAAAAACTGTTTTTT
NA	TRBD2	15	TRBV5-1	TRBJ2-5	CASSLPASGGETQYF	TGCGCCAGCAGCTTGCCGGCTAGCGGGGGGGAGACCCAGTACTTC
NA	NA	12	TRBV5-1	TRBJ1-4	CASTGNGEKLFF	TGCGCCAGCACAGGTAACGGTGAAAAACTGTTTTTT
few	NA	15	TRBV27	TRBJ1-1	CASSTRGTTPTEAFF	TGTGCCAGCAGTACTAGGGGGACGACCCCCACTGAAGCTTTCTTT
NA	NA	14	TRBV10-3	TRBJ1-2	CAISTGSAGYGYTF	TGTGCCATCAGTACAGGGTCCGCCGGCTATGGCTACACCTTC
few	TRBD1	16	TRBV7-2	TRBJ1-3	CASSADRLRSGNTIYF	TGTGCCAGCAGCGCGGACAGGCTTCGCTCTGGAAACACCATATATTTT
few	TRBD1	17	TRBV6-6	TRBJ2-3	CASSRDGTGGERDTQYF	TGTGCCAGCAGTCGCGATGGGACAGGGGGCGAAAGAGATACGCAGTATTTT
NA	TRBD1	19	TRBV7-2	TRBJ2-1	CASSRTGGNLLSSYNEQFF	TGTGCCAGCAGCCGGACAGGGGGAAATTTATTAAGCTCCTACAATGAGCAGTTCTTC
NA	TRBD1	15	TRBV6-6	TRBJ2-2	CASRGGQGPTGELFF	TGTGCCAGCAGGGGAGGACAGGGGCCCACCGGGGAGCTGTTTTTT
NA	TRBD2	21	TRBV4-2	TRBJ2-1	CASSQGPTGTSGLPAGGEQFF	TGTGCCAGCAGCCAAGGCCCCACCGGGACTAGCGGTCTGCCGGCGGGGGGTGAGCAGTTCTTC
once	TRBD2	16	TRBV24-1	TRBJ2-3	CATSVTSGGPTDTQYF	TGTGCCACCAGTGTAACTAGCGGGGGGCCCACAGATACGCAGTATTTT